Sequencing of this T cell receptor (beta chain) was carried out in a study of T cells in Graves' hyperthyroidism and ophthalmopathy. RNA transcripts yielded amplified TCR beta CDR3 regions. A set of HTBI primers served as the primers for a first-round RT-PCR of the TCR CDR3. In TCRdb, the multiplex PCR reads were re-called with MiXCR into one record per CDR3 protein. This sample has about 600,000 distinct CDR3 sequences, with approximately 15% found just once. In its sample, this clonotype was seen a few times. The CDR3 contains 10 residues. CDR1 and CDR2 (germline): LNHDA, SQIVND (reference sequence). V lost 9 bases and J lost 6, with 7 bases in between.

Sequencing input: blood. This clonotype was sampled from a woman between 35 and 50 years old with Graves' ophthalmopathy. The J gene is TRBJ2-3, the V gene TRBV19; no firm D call. DNA of the CDR3: TGTGCCAGGCTTCGGGATACGCAGTATTTT. This gives the protein CARLRDTQYF.